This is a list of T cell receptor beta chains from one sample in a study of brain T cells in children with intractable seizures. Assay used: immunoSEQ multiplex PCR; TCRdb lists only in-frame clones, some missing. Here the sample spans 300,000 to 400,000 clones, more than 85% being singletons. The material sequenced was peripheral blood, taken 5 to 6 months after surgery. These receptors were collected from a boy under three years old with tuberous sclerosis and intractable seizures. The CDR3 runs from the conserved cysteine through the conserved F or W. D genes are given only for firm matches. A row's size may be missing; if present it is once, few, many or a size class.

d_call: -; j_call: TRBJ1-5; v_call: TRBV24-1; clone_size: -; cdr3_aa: CATSDGGVQPQHF
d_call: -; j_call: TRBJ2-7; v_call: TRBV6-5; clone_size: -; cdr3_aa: CASSFDGTYEQYF
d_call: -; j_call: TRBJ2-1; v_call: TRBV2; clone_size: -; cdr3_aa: CASSDRSVLGTVF
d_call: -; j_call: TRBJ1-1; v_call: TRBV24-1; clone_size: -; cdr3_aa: CATRRDLNTEAFF
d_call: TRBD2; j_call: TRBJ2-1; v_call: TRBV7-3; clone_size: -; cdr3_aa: CASSPNPSGREQFF
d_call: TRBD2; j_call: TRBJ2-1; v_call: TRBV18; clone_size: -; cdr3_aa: CASSPHTAGGPSEQFF
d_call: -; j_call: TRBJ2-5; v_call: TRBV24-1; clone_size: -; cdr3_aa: CATSAGGLGRDQETQYF
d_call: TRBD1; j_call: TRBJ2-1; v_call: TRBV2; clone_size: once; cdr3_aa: CASSDSGTGFYNEQFF
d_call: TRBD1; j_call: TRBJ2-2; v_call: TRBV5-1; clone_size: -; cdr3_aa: CASSLAPGGTGELFF
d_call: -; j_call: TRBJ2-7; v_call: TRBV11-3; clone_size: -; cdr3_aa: CASSPEPGSEQYF
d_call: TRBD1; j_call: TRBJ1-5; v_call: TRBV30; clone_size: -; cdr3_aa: CAWGDRALENSNQPQHF
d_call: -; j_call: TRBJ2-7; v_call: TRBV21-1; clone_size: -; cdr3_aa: CASSPRPGISSYEQYF
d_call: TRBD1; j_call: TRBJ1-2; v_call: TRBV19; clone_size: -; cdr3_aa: CASSTMDREGDGYTF
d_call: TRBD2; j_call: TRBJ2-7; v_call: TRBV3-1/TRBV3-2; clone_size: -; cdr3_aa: CASSQAYGGRFTYEQYF
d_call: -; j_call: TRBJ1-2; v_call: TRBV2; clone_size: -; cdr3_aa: CASSERKIGPYYGYTF
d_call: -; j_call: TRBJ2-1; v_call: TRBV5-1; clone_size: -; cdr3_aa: CASSETYWRYKDSYNEQFF
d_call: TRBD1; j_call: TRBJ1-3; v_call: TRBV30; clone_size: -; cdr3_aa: CAWSDRGFGNTIYF
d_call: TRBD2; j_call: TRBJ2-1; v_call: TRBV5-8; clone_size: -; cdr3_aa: CASSSGLAEYNEQFF
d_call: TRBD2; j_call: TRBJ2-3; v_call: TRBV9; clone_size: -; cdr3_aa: CASSGSGVVTDTQYF
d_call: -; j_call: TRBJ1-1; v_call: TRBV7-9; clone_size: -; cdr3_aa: CASSFLKGRDTEAFF
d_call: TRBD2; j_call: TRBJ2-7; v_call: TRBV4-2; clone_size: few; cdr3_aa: CASSSGSLGYEQYF
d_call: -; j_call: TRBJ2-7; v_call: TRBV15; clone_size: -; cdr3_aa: CATSPRRGYYEQYF
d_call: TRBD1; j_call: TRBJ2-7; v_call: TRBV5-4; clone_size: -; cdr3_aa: CASSLAGTGMYEQYF
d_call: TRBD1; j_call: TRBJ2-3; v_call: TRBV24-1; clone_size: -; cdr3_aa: CATSDDGQGVSTDTQYF
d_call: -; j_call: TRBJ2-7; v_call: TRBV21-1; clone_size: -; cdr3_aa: CASRKTSGRRVDYEQYF
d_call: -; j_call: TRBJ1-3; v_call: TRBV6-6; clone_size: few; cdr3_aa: CASSPSKGRSTGNTIYF
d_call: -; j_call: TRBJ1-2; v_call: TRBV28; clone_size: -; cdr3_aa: CASSLDPGNYGYTF
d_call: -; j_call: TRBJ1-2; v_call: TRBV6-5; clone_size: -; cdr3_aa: CASRADSRLFGYTF